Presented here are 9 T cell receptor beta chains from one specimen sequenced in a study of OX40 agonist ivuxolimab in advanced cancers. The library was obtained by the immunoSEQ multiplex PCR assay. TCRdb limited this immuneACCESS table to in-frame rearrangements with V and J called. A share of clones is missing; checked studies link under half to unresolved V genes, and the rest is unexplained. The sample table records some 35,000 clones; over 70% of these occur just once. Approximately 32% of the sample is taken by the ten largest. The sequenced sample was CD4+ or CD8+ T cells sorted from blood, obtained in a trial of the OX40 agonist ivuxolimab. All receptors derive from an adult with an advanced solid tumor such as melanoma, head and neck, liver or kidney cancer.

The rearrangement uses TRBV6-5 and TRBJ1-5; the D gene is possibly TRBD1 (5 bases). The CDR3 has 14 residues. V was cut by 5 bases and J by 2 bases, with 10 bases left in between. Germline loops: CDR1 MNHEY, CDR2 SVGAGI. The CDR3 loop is CASSHGRGNQPQHF. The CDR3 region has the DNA TGTGCCAGCAGTCATGGCAGGGGCAATCAGCCCCAGCATTTT.

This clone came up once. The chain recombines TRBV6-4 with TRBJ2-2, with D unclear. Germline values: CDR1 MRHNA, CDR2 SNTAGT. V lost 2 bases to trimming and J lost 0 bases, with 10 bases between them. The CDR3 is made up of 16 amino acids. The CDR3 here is CASSDGLKANTGELFF. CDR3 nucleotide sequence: TGTGCCAGCAGTGACGGCCTGAAAGCGAACACCGGGGAGCTGTTTTTT.

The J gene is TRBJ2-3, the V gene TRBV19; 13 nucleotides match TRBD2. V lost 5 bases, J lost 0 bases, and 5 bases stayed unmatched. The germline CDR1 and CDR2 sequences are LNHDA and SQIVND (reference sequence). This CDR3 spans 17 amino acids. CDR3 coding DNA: TGTGCCAGTAGTCCGGGACTAGCGGGGTTTAGCACAGATACGCAGTATTTT. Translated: CASSPGLAGFSTDTQYF. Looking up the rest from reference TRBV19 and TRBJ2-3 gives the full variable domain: DGGITQSPKYLFRKEGQNVTLSCEQNLNHDAMYWYRQDPGQGLRLIYYSQIVNDFQKGDIAEGYSVSREKKESFPLTVTSAQKNPTAFYLCASSPGLAGFSTDTQYFGPGTRLTVL.

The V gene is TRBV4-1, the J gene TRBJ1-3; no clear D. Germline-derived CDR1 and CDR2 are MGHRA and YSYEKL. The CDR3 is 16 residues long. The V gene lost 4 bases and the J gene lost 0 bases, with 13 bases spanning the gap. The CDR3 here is CASSPIGPHSGNTIYF. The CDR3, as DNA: TGCGCCAGCAGCCCGATAGGACCGCACTCTGGAAACACCATATATTTT.

The CDR3 region is CASSPRQGLANYGYTF. CDR3 in DNA: TGTGCCAGCAGCCCTCGACAGGGCCTAGCTAACTATGGCTACACCTTC. The rearrangement uses TRBV9 and TRBJ1-2; TRBD1 matches 7 bases. Unmatched junction bases numbered 9, after V lost 4 bases and J lost 0 bases. The CDR3 extends over 16 amino acids. Germline loops: CDR1 SGDLS, CDR2 YYNGEE.

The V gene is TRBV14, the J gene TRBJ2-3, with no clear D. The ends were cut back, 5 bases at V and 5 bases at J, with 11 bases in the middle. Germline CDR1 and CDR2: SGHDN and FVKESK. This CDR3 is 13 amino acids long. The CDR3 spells CASSANPGDTQYF. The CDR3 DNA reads TGTGCCAGCAGCGCAAACCCCGGAGATACGCAGTATTTT. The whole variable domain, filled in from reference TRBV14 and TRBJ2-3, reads EAGVTQFPSHSVIEKGQTVTLRCDPISGHDNLYWYRRVMGKEIKFLLHFVKESKQDESGMPNNRFLAERTGGTYSTLKVQPAELEDSGVYFCASSANPGDTQYFGPGTRLTVL.

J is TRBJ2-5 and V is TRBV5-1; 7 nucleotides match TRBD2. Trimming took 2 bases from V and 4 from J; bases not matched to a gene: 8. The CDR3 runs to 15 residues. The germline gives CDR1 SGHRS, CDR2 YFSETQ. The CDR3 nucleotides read TGCGCCAGCAGCTTTATAGCGGGTTCGGGAGAGACCCAGTACTTC. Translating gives CASSFIAGSGETQYF.

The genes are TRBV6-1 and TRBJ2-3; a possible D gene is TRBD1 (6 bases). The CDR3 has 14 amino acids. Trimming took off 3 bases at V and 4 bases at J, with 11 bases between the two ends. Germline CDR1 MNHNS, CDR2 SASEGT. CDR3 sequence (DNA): TGTGCCAGCAGTGACACAGGGTCAGCAGATACGCAGTATTTT. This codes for CASSDTGSADTQYF.

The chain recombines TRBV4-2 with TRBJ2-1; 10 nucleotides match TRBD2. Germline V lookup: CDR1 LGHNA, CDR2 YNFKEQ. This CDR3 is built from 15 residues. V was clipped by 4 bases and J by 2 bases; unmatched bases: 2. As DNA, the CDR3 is TGTGCCAGCAGCCCAAGCGGGGGGGCCTACAATGAGCAGTTCTTC. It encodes CASSPSGGAYNEQFF.